This paragraph covers one T cell receptor beta chain sequence. The data are from a study of CD8+CD57+ T cells in acquired aplastic anemia. CDR1 LNHNV and CDR2 YYDKDF come from the germline V gene (reference sequence). V lost 2 bases and J lost 3, with 7 bases in between. There are 13 residues in the CDR3. Genomic DNA, serving as template, underwent TCR beta VDJ and CDR3 profiling. TCRdb independently ran MiXCR on the reads; one entry per CDR3 protein. The repertoire consists of about 150,000 distinct CDR3 sequences, with 52% occurring once and the leading ten covering 10% to 15%. Sequenced patients had shown CD8+CD57+ cell expansion by flow cytometry.

The sequenced material came from sorted CD4+, CD8+, or CD8+CD57+ T cells (not recorded which) from PBMCs. The clonotype was recovered from a human donor with aplastic anemia. V is TRBV15 and J is TRBJ2-5, with D possibly matching TRBD1 (6 bases). The CDR3 region has the DNA TGTGCCACCAGCAGAACAGGGAAAGAGACCCAGTACTTC. This gives the protein CATSRTGKETQYF.